Detailed here is one T cell receptor beta chain. This entry belongs to a study of T cell changes during pregnancy in multiple sclerosis. Looked up from germline, CDR1 is MGHRA and CDR2 is YSYEKL. Trimming took off 0 bases at V and 7 bases at J, with 16 bases between the two ends. The CDR3 covers 17 residues. Assay used: immunoSEQ multiplex PCR; TCRdb lists only in-frame clones, some missing. The sample has around 78,000 clones, 91% seen once; the top ten hold roughly 0.7%. This TCR came from a female donor in good health, enrolled as a control in a pregnancy study. The material sequenced was peripheral blood, taken in the third trimester of pregnancy. The chain recombines TRBV4-1 with TRBJ1-6; D gene uncertain. In DNA form, the CDR3 reads TGCGCCAGCAGCCAAGATCTGGAGGCGAGAGGGAATTCACCCCTCCACTTT. It codes for CASSQDLEARGNSPLHF.